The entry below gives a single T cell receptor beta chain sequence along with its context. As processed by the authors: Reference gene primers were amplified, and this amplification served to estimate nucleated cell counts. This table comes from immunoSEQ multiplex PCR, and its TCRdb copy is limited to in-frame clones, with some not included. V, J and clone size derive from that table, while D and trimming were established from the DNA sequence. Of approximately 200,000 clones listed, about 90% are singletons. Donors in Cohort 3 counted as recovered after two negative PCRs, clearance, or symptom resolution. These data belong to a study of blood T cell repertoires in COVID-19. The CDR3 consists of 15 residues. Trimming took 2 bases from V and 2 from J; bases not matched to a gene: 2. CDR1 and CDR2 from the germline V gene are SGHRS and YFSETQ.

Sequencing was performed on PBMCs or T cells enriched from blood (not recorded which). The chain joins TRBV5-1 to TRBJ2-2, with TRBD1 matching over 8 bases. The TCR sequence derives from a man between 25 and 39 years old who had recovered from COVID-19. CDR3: CASSLQGGNTGELFF. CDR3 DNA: TGCGCCAGCAGCTTACAGGGGGGCAACACCGGGGAGCTGTTTTTT. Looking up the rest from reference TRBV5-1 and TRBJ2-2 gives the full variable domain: KAGVTQTPRYLIKTRGQQVTLSCSPISGHRSVSWYQQTPGQGLQFLFEYFSETQRNKGNFPGRFSGRQFSNSRSEMNVSTLELGDSALYLCASSLQGGNTGELFFGEGSRLTVL.